The 2 T cell receptor beta chains below come from one sample, sequenced in a study of control samples from healthy donors and cancer patients. Method: immunoSEQ multiplex PCR; TCRdb's copy keeps in-frame clones and lacks some. The sample carries over 70,000 clones, 85% to 90% recorded once. Sequenced sample: blood. The receptors come from an older woman in good health.

V is TRBV3-1 (or the pseudogene TRBV3-2) and J is TRBJ2-5, with D possibly TRBD1 on 6 matching bases. The V gene's germline CDR1 is LGHDT and CDR2 YNNKEL (reference sequence). V was clipped by 1 base and J by 5 bases, with 14 bases between them. This CDR3 comprises 15 residues. The CDR3 here is CASSQVGAAGETQYF. For the CDR3, the DNA is TGTGCCAGCAGCCAAGTGGGGGCAGCAGGCGAGACCCAGTACTTC.

V gene TRBV9 combines with J gene TRBJ2-3; weak D call: TRBD1 (6 bases). CDR3 length: 15 residues. Trimming stripped 3 bases from V and 3 bases from J, with 14 bases between. Germline lookup yields CDR1 SGDLS and CDR2 YYNGEE. DNA for the CDR3: TGTGCCAGCAGCGCAACAGGGCTGCTGACAGATACGCAGTATTTT. It translates to CASSATGLLTDTQYF.